The entry below gives a single TCR beta chain sequence along with its context. Its target is not known. One end of the junction fails to match germline, which may point to a read error. The CDR3 covers 12 residues. Germline CDR1 MNHEY, CDR2 SMNVEV (reference sequence). These data belong to a study of T cell responses to AZD1222 COVID-19 vaccine. Whole-study results and caveats: After the peak T cell response, and only then, were repertoires sampled. Mostly white British, mostly female donors; authors suggested clonal diversity may be underestimated. Within unmutated variant regions lay the reported targets of nearly half of spike-specific TCRs.

Profiled with immunoSEQ multiplex PCR; TCRdb holds only in-frame clones, not every one. The sample records tens of thousands of clones, roughly 88% being singletons. The TCR was taken from an adult in good health. The chain links TRBV27 to TRBJ2-7; the D gene is possibly TRBD1 (6 bases). Sample: peripheral blood, taken on day 0 of AZD1222 vaccination. CDR3 DNA: TGTACCAGCAGACCCCTCAGGGGCGAGCAGTACTTC. It yields the protein CTSRPLRGEQYF.